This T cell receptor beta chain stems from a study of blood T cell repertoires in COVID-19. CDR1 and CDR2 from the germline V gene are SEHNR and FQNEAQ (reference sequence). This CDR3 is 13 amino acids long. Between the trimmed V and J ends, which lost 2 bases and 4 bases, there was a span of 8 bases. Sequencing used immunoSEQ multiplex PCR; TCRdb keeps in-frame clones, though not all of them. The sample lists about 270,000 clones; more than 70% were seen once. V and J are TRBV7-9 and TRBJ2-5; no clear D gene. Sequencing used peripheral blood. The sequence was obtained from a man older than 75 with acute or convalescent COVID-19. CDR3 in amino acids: CASSLNGRETQYF. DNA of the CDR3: TGTGCCAGCAGCTTAAACGGTAGAGAGACCCAGTACTTC.